This T cell receptor beta chain was retrieved from a study of blood T cells in healthy people across ages. Every donor provided roughly 10 milliliters of peripheral blood. Alongside a J-beta primer mix, a sample-barcoded 5' primer served in a second PCR lasting roughly 6 to 11 cycles. Using its own MiXCR run on the 5' RACE reads, TCRdb lists one record per CDR3 protein. The sample lists approximately 760,000 distinct CDR3 sequences; roughly 25% were seen once. V was trimmed by 4 bases and J by 5 bases, leaving 17 bases between them. This CDR3 contains 15 residues. Germline V gene data show CDR1 as SGHVS and CDR2 as FQNEAQ. This sample was shared with a second study, whose subject was T cells of mothers and their children. From that paper: Relative to unrelated pairs, biologically related mother-child dyads exhibited marginally greater, non-significant overlap.

The receptor comes from a boy younger than 18 in good health. Sequenced material: blood. The V and J genes are TRBV7-8 and TRBJ2-5; a possible D gene is TRBD2 (5 bases). The CDR3 DNA reads as TGTGCCAGCAGCTATCTGGCTAGCCGGAGGGAGACCCAGTACTTC. It codes for CASSYLASRRETQYF.